The subject of this entry is one T cell receptor beta chain. This sample stems from a study of blood T cell repertoires in COVID-19. The data were produced by immunoSEQ multiplex PCR, yet TCRdb's version contains in-frame clones alone and is incomplete. Of some 380,000 clones in the sample, more than 65% were seen once. Germline trimming cut 3 bases from V and 5 bases from J; bases unmatched to any gene: 10. This CDR3 contains 16 residues. CDR1 and CDR2 from the germline V gene are MRHNA and SNTAGT. The sequencing input was peripheral blood. The TCR originated in a human donor with acute or convalescent COVID-19. The donor label of this sample is uncertain. This sequence joins TRBV6-4 and TRBJ2-1; TRBD2 agrees at 7 bases. CDR3 region: CASSDLTSPYDNEQFF. The CDR3 bases are TGTGCCAGCAGTGATCTGACTAGCCCTTATGACAATGAGCAGTTCTTC.